This TCR beta chain is from a study of T cell repertoires in cytomegalovirus infection. Across the study: Indications of both CMV infection and matching HLA type were provided by public TCR beta signatures.

This clonotype was observed a few times. Its matching antigen is unknown. Using its own MiXCR run on the reads, TCRdb lists one record per CDR3 protein. Seen here are more than 650,000 distinct CDR3 sequences, under 40% observed once, and the top ten hold 2.5% to 3%. There are 14 residues in the CDR3. Germline CDR1 and CDR2: MDHEN and SYDVKM. The germline V and J ends were trimmed by 6 bases and 6 bases, with 15 bases remaining between them. Study-level results: Ex vivo responses were dominated by HLA-C-restricted CMV-specific TCR beta clonotypes. Adding up the frequency of public TCR beta families identified people who carried CMV plus the relevant HLA.

V gene TRBV28 combines with J gene TRBJ2-1, with a weak D call TRBD2 (6 bases). This clonotype was sampled from a human donor in good health (CMV status not recorded). Some clones in this sample may be carry-over from other donors' samples. The sequenced sample was PBMCs. The CDR3 spells CASRHRGYGNEQFF. The DNA of the CDR3 is TGTGCCAGCAGACACCGGGGGTACGGCAATGAGCAGTTCTTC.